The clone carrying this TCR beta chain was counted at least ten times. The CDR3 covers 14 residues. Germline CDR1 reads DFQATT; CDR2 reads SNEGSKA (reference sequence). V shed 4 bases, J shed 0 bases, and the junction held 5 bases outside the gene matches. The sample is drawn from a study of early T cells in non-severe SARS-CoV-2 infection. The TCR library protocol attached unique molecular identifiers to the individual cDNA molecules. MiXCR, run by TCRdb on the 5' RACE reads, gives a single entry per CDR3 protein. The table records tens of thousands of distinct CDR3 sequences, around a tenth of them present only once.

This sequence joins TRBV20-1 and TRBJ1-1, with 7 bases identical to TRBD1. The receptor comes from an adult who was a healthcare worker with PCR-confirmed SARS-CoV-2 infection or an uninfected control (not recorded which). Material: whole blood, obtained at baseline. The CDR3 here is CSATTQGMNTEAFF. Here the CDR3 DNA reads TGCAGTGCTACTACACAGGGGATGAACACTGAAGCTTTCTTT.